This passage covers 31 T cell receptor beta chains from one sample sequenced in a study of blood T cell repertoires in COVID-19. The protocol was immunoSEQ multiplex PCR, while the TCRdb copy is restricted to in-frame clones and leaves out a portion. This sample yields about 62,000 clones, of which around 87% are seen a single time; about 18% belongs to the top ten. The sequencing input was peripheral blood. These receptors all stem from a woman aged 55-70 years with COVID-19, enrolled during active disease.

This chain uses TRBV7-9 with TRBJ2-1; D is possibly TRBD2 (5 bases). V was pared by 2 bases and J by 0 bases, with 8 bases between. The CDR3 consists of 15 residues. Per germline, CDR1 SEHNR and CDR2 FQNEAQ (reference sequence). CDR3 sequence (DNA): TGTGCCAGCAGCTTAATGGGGAGCTCCTACAATGAGCAGTTCTTC. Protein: CASSLMGSSYNEQFF.

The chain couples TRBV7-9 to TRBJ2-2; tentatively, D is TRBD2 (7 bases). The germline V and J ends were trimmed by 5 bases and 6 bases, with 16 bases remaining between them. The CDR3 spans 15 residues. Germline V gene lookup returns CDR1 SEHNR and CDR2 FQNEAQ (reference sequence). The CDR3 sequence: CASSPPGGGAGELFF. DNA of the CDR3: TGTGCCAGCAGCCCCCCTGGGGGGGGCGCCGGGGAGCTGTTTTTT. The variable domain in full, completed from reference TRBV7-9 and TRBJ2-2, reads DTGVSQNPRHKITKRGQNVTFRCDPISEHNRLYWYRQTLGQGPEFLTYFQNEAQLEKSRLLSDRFSAERPKGSFSTLEIQRTEQGDSAMYLCASSPPGGGAGELFFGEGSRLTVL.

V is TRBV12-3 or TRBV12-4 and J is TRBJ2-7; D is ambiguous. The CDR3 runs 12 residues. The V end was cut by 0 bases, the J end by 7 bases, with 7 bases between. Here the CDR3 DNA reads TGTGCCAGCAGTTTAGCGGGCTGGGAGCAGTACTTC. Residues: CASSLAGWEQYF.

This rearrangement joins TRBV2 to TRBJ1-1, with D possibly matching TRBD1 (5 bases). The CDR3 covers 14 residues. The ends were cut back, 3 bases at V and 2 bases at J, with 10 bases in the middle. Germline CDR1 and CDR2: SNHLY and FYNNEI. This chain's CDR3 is CASSDLDSNTEAFF. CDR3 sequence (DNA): TGTGCCAGCAGTGACTTAGACAGCAACACTGAAGCTTTCTTT.

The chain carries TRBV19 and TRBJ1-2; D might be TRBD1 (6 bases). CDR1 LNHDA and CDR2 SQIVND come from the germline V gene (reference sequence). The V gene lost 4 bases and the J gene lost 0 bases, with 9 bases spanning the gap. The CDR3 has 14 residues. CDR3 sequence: CASSKTGTNYGYTF. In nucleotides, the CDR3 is TGTGCCAGTAGTAAGACAGGAACTAACTATGGCTACACCTTC. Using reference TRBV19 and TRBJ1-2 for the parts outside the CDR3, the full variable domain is DGGITQSPKYLFRKEGQNVTLSCEQNLNHDAMYWYRQDPGQGLRLIYYSQIVNDFQKGDIAEGYSVSREKKESFPLTVTSAQKNPTAFYLCASSKTGTNYGYTFGSGTRLTVV.

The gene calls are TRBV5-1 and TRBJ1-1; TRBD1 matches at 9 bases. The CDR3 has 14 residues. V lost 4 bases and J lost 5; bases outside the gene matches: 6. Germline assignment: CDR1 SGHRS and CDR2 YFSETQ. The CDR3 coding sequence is TGCGCCAGCAGCATCACAGGGGGCGGAACTGAAGCTTTCTTT. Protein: CASSITGGGTEAFF.

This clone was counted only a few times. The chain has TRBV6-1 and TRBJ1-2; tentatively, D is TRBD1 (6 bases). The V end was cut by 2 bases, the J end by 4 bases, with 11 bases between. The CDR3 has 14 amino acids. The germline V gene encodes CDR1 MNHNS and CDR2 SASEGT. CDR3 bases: TGTGCCAGCAGTGAAATACGACAGGCCTATGGCTACACCTTC. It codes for CASSEIRQAYGYTF.

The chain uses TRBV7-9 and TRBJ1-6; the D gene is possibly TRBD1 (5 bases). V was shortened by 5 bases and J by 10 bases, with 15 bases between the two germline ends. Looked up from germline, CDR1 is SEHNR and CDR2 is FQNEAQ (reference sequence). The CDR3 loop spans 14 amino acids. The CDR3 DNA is TGTGCCAGCAGCCTCCAAGGTCAGGGATCACCCCTCCACTTT. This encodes CASSLQGQGSPLHF.

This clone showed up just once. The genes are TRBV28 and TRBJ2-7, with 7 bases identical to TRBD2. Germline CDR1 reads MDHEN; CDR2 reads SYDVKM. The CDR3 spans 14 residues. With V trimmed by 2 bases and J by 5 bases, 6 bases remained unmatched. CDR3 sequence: CASSLSGRVHEQYF. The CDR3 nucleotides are TGTGCCAGCAGTTTAAGTGGGAGGGTACACGAGCAGTACTTC.

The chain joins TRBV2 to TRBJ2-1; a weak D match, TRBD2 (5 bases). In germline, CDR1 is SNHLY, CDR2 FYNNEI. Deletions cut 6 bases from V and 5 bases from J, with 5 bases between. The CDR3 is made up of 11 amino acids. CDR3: CASSGDNEQFF. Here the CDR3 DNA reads TGTGCCAGCAGCGGGGACAATGAGCAGTTCTTC.

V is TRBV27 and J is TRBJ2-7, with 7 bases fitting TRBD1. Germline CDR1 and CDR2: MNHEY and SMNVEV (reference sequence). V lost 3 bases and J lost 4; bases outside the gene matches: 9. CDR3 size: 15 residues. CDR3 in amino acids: CASSFVIGGMYEQYF. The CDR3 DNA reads TGTGCCAGCAGTTTTGTCATAGGGGGCATGTACGAGCAGTACTTC.

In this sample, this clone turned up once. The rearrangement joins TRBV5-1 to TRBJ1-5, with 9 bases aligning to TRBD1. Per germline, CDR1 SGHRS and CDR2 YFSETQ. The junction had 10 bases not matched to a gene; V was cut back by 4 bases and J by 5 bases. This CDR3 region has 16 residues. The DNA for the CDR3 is TGCGCCAGCAGCCCAACATGGGGACAGGGCTATCAGCCCCAGCATTTT. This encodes CASSPTWGQGYQPQHF.

For the CDR3, the DNA is TGTGCCAGCAGCTTGCAGGTCAGCCAGTTCTCTGGAAACACCATATATTTT. Translated: CASSLQVSQFSGNTIYF. The chain couples TRBV5-4 to TRBJ1-3; D remains unclear. The germline V gene encodes CDR1 SGHNT and CDR2 YYREEE (reference sequence). The CDR3 is 17 amino acids. The V gene lost 1 base and the J gene lost 0 bases, with 14 bases spanning the gap.

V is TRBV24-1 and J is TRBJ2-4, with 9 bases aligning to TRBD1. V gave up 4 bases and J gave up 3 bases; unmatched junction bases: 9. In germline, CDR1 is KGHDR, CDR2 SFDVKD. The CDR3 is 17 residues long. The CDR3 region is CATSDTDRGGVKNIQYF. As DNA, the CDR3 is TGTGCCACCAGTGACACGGACAGGGGTGGGGTCAAAAACATTCAGTACTTC.

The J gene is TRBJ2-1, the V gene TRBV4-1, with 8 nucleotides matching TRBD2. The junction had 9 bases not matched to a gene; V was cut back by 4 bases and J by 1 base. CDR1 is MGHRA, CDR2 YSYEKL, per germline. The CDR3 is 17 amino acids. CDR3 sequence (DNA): TGCGCCAGCAGCCCATCCCGGGCTAGCGGGTCCTACAATGAGCAGTTCTTC. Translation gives CASSPSRASGSYNEQFF.

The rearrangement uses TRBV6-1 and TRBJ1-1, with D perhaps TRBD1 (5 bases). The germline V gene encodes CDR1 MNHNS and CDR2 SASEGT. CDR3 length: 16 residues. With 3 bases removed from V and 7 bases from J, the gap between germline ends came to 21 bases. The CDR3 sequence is CASSDPDTFPNVEAFF. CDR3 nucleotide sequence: TGTGCCAGCAGTGACCCGGACACCTTCCCGAACGTTGAAGCTTTCTTT.

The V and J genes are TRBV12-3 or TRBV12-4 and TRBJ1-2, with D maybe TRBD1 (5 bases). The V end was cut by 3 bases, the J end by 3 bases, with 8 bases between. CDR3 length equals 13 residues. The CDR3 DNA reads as TGTGCCAGCAGTTTCAGCAGGGACTATGGCTACACCTTC. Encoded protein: CASSFSRDYGYTF.

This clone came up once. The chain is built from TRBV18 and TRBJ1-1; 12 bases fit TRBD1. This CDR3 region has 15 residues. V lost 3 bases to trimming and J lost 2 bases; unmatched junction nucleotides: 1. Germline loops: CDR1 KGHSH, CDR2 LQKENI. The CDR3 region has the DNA TGTGCCAGCTCACCGGGACAGGGGGCAAACACTGAAGCTTTCTTT. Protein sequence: CASSPGQGANTEAFF.

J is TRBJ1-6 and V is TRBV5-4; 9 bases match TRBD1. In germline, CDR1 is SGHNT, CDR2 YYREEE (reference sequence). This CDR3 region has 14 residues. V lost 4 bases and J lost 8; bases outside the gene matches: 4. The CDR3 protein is CASSPQGAYSPLHF. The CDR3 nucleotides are TGTGCCAGCAGCCCACAGGGGGCGTATTCACCCCTCCACTTT.

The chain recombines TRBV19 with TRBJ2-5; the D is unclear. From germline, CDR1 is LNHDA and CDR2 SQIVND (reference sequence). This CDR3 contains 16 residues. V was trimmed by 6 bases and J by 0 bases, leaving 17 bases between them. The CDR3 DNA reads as TGTGCCAGTAGGTCTCTTACGGCAAGCGACCAAGAGACCCAGTACTTC. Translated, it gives CASRSLTASDQETQYF.

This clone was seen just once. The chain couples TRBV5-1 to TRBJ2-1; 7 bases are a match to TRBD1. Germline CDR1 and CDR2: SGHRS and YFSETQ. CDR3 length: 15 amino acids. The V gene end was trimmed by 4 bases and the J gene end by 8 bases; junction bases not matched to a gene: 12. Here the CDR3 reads CASSQTGTEADEQFF. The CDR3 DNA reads TGCGCCAGCAGCCAAACCGGGACAGAAGCGGATGAGCAGTTCTTC. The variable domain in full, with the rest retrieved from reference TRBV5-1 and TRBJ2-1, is KAGVTQTPRYLIKTRGQQVTLSCSPISGHRSVSWYQQTPGQGLQFLFEYFSETQRNKGNFPGRFSGRQFSNSRSEMNVSTLELGDSALYLCASSQTGTEADEQFFGPGTRLTVL.

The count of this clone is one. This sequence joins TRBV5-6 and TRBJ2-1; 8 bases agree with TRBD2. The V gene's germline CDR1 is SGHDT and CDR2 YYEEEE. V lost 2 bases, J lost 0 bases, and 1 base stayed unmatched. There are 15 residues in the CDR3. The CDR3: CASSLAGVSYNEQFF. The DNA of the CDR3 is TGTGCCAGCAGCTTAGCGGGAGTCTCCTACAATGAGCAGTTCTTC.

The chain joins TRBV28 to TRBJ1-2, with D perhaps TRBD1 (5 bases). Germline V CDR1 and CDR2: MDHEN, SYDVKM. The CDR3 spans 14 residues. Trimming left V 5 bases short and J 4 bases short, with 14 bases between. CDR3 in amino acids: CASSRRGASYGYTF. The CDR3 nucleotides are TGTGCCAGCAGTAGAAGGGGCGCCTCCTATGGCTACACCTTC.

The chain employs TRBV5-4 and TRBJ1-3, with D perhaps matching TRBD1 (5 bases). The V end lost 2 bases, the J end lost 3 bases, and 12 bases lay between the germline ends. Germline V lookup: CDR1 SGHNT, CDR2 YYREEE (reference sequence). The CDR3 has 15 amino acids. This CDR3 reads CASSFGGALGNTIYF. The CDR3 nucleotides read TGTGCCAGCAGCTTTGGAGGGGCGCTTGGAAACACCATATATTTT.

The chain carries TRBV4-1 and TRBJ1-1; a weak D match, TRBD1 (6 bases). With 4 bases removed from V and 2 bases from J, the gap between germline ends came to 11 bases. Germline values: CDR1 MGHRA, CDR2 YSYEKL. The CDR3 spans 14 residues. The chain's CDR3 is CASSLRTANTEAFF. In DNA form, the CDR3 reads TGCGCCAGCAGCCTCCGGACAGCTAACACTGAAGCTTTCTTT.

The CDR3 reads CASSLRTGRQNEQYF. CDR3 nucleotide sequence: TGCGCCAGCAGCTTACGGACAGGGAGGCAGAACGAGCAGTACTTC. This chain uses TRBV4-3 with TRBJ2-7; 8 bases are shared with TRBD1. The CDR3 extends over 15 amino acids. Trimming took 5 bases from V and 5 from J; bases not matched to a gene: 11. Looked up from germline, CDR1 is LGHNA and CDR2 is YSLEER.

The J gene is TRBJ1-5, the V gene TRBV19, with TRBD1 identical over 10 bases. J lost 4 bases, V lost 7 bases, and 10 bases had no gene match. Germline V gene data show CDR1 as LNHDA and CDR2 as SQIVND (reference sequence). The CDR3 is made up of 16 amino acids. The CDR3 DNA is TGTGCCAGTACCCGTAGGGACAGGGGAATAAATCAGCCCCAGCATTTT. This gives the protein CASTRRDRGINQPQHF.

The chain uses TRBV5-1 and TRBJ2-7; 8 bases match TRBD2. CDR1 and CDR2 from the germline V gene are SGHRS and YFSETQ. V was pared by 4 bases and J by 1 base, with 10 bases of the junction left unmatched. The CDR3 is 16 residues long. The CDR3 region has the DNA TGCGCCAGCAGCCGCTCGGGGGCTAGCGGGTCCTACGAGCAGTACTTC. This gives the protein CASSRSGASGSYEQYF. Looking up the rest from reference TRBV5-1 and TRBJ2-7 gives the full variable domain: KAGVTQTPRYLIKTRGQQVTLSCSPISGHRSVSWYQQTPGQGLQFLFEYFSETQRNKGNFPGRFSGRQFSNSRSEMNVSTLELGDSALYLCASSRSGASGSYEQYFGPGTRLTVT.

CDR3: CASRRTSQGNEQFF. The CDR3 DNA sequence: TGTGCCAGCAGAAGGACTAGCCAGGGCAATGAGCAGTTCTTC. V and J are TRBV27 and TRBJ2-1; TRBD2 matches 8 bases. The V segment lost 6 bases and the J segment 6 bases; nucleotides outside the gene matches: 7. This CDR3 has 14 residues. Germline V gene sequence: CDR1 MNHEY, CDR2 SMNVEV (reference sequence).

CDR3 DNA sequence: TGCGCCAGCAGCCCGGACAGTGGAGGCGGCTACACCTTC. Translating gives CASSPDSGGGYTF. The chain couples TRBV5-1 to TRBJ1-2; a possible D gene is TRBD1 (6 bases). CDR1 and CDR2 (germline): SGHRS, YFSETQ. The ends were cut back, 4 bases at V and 8 bases at J, with 15 bases in the middle. The CDR3 length is 13 residues.

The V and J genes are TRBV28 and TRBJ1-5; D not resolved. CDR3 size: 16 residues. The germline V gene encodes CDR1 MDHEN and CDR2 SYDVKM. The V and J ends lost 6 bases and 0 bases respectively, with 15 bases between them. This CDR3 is CASSPNAGNSNQPQHF. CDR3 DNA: TGTGCCAGCAGCCCCAATGCAGGTAATAGCAATCAGCCCCAGCATTTT.